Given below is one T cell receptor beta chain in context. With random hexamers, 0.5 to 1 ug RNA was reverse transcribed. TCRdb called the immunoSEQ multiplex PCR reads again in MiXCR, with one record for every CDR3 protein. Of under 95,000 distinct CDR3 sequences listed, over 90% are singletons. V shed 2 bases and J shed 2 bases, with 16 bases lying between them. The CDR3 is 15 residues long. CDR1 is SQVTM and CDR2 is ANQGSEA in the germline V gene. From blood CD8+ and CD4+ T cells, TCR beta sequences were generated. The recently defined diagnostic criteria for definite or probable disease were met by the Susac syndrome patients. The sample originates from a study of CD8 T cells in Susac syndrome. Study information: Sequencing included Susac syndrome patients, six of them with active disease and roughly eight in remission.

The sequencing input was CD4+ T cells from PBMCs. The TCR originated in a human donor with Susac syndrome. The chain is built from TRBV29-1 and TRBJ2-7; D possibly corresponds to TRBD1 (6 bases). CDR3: CSVEPEDSQAYEQYF. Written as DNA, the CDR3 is TGCAGCGTTGAACCGGAGGACAGTCAAGCCTACGAGCAGTACTTC.